This is a list of T cell receptor beta chains from one sample in a study of cytomegalovirus exposure and HLA in healthy donors. Using immunoSEQ multiplex PCR, the repertoire was profiled, and TCRdb retains in-frame clones only, with some absent. Among 100,000 to 150,000 clones listed, about three quarters were seen once. Specimen: PBMCs. All receptors come from a woman in her forties in good health and CMV-seronegative. CDR3s include the opening cysteine and the closing phenylalanine or tryptophan. A D gene is named only where the DNA matches it firmly. Some rows have no size entry. The others give once, few or many, or a class for an expanded clone.

J gene,D gene,clone size,V gene,CDR3 protein,CDR3 DNA
TRBJ2-6,.,.,TRBV21-1,CASPTGEVISGANVLTF,TGTGCCAGCCCCACCGGGGAAGTAATCTCTGGGGCCAACGTCCTGACTTTC
TRBJ2-3,.,.,TRBV6-6,CASSYSGQLTDTQYF,TGTGCCAGCAGTTACTCTGGACAGTTGACAGATACGCAGTATTTT
TRBJ2-7,TRBD2,.,TRBV18,CASSPQPLGLPPSEQYF,TGTGCCAGCTCACCGCAGCCCTTGGGACTACCTCCCAGCGAGCAGTACTTC
TRBJ2-1,.,.,TRBV5-4,CASSFRREIGNEQFF,TGTGCCAGCAGCTTTCGGCGGGAAATAGGCAATGAGCAGTTCTTC
TRBJ2-7,TRBD1,once,TRBV19,CASSRETGSYEQYF,TGTGCCAGTAGTAGAGAGACAGGGTCCTACGAGCAGTACTTC
TRBJ2-5,.,.,TRBV4-3,CASSPQGRETQYF,TGCGCCAGCAGCCCCCAGGGGAGAGAGACCCAGTACTTC
TRBJ2-1,TRBD2,.,TRBV5-1,CASSLGHRTSGGNEQFF,TGCGCCAGCAGCTTGGGGCACAGGACTAGCGGCGGCAATGAGCAGTTCTTC
TRBJ1-2,TRBD1,few,TRBV6-5,CASSYFPQGANYGYTF,TGTGCCAGCAGTTACTTCCCACAGGGGGCTAACTATGGCTACACCTTC
TRBJ2-7,.,.,TRBV10-3,CAIAGTDNSYEQYF,TGTGCCATCGCCGGGACTGACAACTCCTACGAGCAGTACTTC
TRBJ2-1,.,once,TRBV5-6,CASSLGRRGEQFF,TGTGCCAGCAGCTTGGGCCGGAGGGGTGAGCAGTTCTTC